The clone carrying this T cell receptor (beta chain) has a handful of counts. The antigen is not known. Libraries were prepared by immunoSEQ multiplex PCR; TCRdb keeps only in-frame clonotypes and omits some of them. The data show some 1,200 clones, 25% to 30% seen once. This sample was included in a study of T cells in localized non-small cell lung cancer. Study-level points and caveats: Sequence data derive from only one tumor region, so heterogeneity remains possible. Appearances in adjacent lung were noted for a median approximately 58 of the top 100 tumor clones. There was an association of higher blood T cell density with longer overall survival. Uninvolved neighboring lung showed the greatest T cell clonality, exceeding tumor.

This sample comprised lung tumor tissue, obtained before any cancer treatment. The receptor comes from a female donor at least 60 years old with stage III squamous cell lung carcinoma.

DNA for the CDR3: TGTGCCAGCAGCCAACCCCTGGGACGGAGCACAGATACGCAGTATTTT. It yields the protein CASSQPLGRSTDTQYF. This chain uses TRBV28 with TRBJ2-3; the D call may be TRBD1 or TRBD2 (5 bases each). Deletions cut 6 bases from V and 0 bases from J, with 16 bases between. Looked up from germline, CDR1 is MDHEN and CDR2 is SYDVKM. The length of the CDR3 is 16 residues.